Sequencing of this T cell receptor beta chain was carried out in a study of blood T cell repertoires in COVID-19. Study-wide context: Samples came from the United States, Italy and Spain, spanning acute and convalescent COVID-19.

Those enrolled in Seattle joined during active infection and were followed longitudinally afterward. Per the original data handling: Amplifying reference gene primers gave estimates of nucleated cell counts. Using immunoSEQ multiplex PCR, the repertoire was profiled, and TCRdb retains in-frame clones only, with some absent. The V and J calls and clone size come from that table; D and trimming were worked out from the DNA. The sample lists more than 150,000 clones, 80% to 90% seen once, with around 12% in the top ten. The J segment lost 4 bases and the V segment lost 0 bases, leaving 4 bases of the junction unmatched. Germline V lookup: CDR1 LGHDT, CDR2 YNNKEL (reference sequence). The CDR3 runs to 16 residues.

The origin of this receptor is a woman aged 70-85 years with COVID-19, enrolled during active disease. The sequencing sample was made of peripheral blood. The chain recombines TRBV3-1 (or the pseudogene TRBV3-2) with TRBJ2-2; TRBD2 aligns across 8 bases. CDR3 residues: CASSQDPSGGTGELFF. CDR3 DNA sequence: TGTGCCAGCAGCCAAGATCCGAGCGGGGGCACCGGGGAGCTGTTTTTT.